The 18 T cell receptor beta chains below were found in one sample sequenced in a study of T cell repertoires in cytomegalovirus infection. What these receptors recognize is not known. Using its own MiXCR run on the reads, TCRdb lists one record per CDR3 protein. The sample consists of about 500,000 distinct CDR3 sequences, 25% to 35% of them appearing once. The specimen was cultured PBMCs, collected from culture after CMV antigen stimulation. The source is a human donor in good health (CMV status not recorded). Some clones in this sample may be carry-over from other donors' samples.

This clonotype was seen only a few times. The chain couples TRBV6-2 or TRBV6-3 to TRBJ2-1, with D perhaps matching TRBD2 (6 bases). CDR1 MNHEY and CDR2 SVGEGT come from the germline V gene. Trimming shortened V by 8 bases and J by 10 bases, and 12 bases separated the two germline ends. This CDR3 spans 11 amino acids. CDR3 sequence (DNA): TGTGCCAGCGCGACTAGTGGAGAGCAGTTCTTC. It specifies CASATSGEQFF.

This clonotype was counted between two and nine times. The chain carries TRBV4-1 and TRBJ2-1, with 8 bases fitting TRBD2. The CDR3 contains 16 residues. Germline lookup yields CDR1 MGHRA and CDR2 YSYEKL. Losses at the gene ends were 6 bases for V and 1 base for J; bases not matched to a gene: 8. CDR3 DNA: TGCGCCAGCAGGGCAGTAGCGGGACTTTCCTACAATGAGCAGTTCTTC. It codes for CASRAVAGLSYNEQFF.

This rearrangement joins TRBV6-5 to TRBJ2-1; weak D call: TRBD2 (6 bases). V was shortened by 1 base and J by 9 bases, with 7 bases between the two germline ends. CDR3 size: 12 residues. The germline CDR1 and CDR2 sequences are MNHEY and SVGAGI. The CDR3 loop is CASSYYGGEQFF. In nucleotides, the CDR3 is TGTGCCAGCAGTTACTACGGGGGTGAGCAGTTCTTC.

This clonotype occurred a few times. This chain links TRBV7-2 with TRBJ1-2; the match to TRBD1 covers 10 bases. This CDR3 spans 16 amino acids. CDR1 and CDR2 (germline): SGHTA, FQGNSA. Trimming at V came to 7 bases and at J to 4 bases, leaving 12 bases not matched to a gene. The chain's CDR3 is CASTDSRDRGGYGYTF. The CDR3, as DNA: TGTGCCAGCACCGATAGTCGGGACAGGGGTGGCTATGGCTACACCTTC.

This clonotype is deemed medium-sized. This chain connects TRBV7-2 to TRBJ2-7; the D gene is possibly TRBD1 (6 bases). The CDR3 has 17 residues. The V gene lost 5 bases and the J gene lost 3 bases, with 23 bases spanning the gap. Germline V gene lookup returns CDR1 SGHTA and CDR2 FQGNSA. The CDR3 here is CASSGRAGQTPLYEQYF. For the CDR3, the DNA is TGTGCCAGCAGCGGAAGGGCAGGACAGACGCCCCTCTACGAGCAGTACTTC.

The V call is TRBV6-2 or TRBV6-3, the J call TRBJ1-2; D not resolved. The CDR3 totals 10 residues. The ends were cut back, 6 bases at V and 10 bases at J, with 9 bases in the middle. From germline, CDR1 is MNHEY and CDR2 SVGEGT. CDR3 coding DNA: TGTGCCAGCAGGGCCGTGGACTACACCTTC. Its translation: CASRAVDYTF.

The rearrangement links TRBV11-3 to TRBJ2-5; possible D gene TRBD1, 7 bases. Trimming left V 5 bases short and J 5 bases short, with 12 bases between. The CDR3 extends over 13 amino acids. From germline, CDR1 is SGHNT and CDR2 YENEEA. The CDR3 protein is CASSTAGGETQYF. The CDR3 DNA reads TGTGCCAGCAGCACCGCAGGGGGGGAGACCCAGTACTTC.

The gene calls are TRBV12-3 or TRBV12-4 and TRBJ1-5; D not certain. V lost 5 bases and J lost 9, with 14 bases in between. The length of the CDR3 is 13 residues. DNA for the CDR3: TGTGCCAGCAGTCCTACACCGACCGGGCCCCAGCATTTT. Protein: CASSPTPTGPQHF.

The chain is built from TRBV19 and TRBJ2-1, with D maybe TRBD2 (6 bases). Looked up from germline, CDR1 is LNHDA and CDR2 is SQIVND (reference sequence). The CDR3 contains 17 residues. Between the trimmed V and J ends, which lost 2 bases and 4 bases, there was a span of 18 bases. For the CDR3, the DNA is TGTGCCAGTAGTATATCGGGGCAGACACTAGCATACAATGAGCAGTTCTTC. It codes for CASSISGQTLAYNEQFF.

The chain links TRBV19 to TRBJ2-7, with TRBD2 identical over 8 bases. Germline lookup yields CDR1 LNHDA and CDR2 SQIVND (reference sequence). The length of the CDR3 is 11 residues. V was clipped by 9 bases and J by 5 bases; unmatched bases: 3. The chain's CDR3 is CARAREDEQYV. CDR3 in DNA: TGTGCCAGGGCGCGGGAGGACGAGCAGTACGTC.

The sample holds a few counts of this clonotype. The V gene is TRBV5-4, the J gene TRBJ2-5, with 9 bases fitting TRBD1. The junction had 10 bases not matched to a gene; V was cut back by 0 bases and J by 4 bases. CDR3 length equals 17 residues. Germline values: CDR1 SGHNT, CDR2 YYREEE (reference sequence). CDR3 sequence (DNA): TGTGCCAGCAGCTTGGCCGGTGGGGACAGGGTACGAGAGACCCAGTACTTC. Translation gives CASSLAGGDRVRETQYF.

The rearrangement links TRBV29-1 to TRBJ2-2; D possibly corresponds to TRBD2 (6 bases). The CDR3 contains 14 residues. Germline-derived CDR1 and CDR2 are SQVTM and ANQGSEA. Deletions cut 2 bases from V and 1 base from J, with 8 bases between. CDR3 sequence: CSVEREENTGELFF. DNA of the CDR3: TGCAGCGTTGAAAGGGAGGAGAACACCGGGGAGCTGTTTTTT.

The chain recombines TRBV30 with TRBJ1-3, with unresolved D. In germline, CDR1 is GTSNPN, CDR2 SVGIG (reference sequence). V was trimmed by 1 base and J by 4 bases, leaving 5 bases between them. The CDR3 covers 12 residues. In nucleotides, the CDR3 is TGTGCCTGGAGTGACCGAGGAAACACCATATATTTT. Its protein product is CAWSDRGNTIYF.

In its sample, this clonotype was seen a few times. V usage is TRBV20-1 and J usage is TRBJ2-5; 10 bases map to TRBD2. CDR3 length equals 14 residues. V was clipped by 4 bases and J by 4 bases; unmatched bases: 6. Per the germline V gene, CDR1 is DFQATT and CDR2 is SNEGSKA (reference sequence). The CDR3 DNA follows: TGCAGTGCTATAAGCGGGAGGGGCGGAGAGACCCAGTACTTC. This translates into CSAISGRGGETQYF.

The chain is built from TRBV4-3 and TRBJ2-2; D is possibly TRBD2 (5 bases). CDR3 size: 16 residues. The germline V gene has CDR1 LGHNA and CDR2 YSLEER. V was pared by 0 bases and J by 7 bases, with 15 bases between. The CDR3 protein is CASSQDRGPLVGELFF. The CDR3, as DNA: TGCGCCAGCAGCCAAGATCGAGGGCCGCTGGTCGGGGAGCTGTTTTTT.

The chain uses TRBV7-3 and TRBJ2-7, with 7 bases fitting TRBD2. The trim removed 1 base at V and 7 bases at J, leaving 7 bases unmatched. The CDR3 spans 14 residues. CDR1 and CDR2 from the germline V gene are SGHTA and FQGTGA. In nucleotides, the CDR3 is TGTGCCAGCAGCTTAATGGCGGGAGACAAGGAGCAGTACTTC. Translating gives CASSLMAGDKEQYF.

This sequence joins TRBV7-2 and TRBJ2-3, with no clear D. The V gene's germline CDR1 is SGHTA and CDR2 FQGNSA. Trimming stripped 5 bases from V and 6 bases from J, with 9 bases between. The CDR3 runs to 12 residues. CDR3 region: CASSPPPDTQYF. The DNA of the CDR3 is TGTGCCAGCAGCCCCCCCCCGGATACGCAGTATTTT.

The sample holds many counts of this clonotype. The CDR3 loop reads CASSPTGGLLNSNQPQHF. The CDR3 DNA reads TGTGCCAGCAGCCCCACAGGGGGCCTCCTAAATAGCAATCAGCCCCAGCATTTT. The rearrangement joins TRBV7-2 to TRBJ1-5; TRBD1 agrees at 9 bases. Germline values: CDR1 SGHTA, CDR2 FQGNSA. The CDR3 consists of 18 residues. J gave up 0 bases and V 5 bases, and 11 bases lay outside the gene matches.